This T cell receptor beta chain was found in a study of vaccination and CD4 T cells after COVID-19. The overall study: Post-vaccine specimens were obtained a median roughly 70 days after dose two (range 14 to 241).

An Oncomine TCR Beta short-read assay was used to sequence the DNA from cultured CD4+ T cells. TCRdb fed the PCR reads into MiXCR, producing one record per CDR3 protein. This table has 4,600 or so distinct CDR3 sequences, roughly three fifths appearing once. The treatment here: approximately nine-day PBMC culture with coronavirus spike peptide pools or control peptides (ViraFEST assay). The collection of CD4+ T cells from the unexposed donor took place before the COVID-19 pandemic (2011-2018). Per-well cultures of 1.5 million to 2.5 million PBMCs received 8 to 10 IU/ml IL-2 and approximately 9.4 ug/ml peptide pools. Study-wide results and caveats: Convalescent patients showed a median around 90% of reactive clones that were seen only post-vaccination.

With regard to this clonotype: Its antigen is not identified.

V was trimmed by 0 bases and J by 2 bases, leaving 8 bases between them. Per germline, CDR1 DFQATT and CDR2 SNEGSKA (reference sequence). CDR3 length equals 14 residues. Specimen: CD4+ T cells from blood, cultured in vitro. V is TRBV20-1 and J is TRBJ1-5; unclear D gene. This receptor was taken from a human donor in good health. CDR3 bases: TGCAGTGCTAGAGATTCCCAGGGCAATCAGCCCCAGCATTTT. Residues: CSARDSQGNQPQHF.